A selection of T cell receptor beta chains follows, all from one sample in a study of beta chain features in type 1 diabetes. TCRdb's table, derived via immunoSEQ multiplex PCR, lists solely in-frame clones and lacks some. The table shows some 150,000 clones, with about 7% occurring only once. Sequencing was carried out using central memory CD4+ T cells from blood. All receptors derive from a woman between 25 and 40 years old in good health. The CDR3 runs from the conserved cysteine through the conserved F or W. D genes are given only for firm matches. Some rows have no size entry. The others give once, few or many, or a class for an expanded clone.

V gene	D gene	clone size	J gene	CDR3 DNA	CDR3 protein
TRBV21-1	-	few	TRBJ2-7	TGTGCCAGCAGTCCTCCAGTTTACACCTACGAGCAGTACTTC	CASSPPVYTYEQYF
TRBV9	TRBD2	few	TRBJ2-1	TGTGCCAGCAGCGTAGTAGCTAGCGGGAGGGCCGGGTCCTACAATGAGCAGTTCTTC	CASSVVASGRAGSYNEQFF
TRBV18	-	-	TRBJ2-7	TGTGCCAGCTCACCACAGAAGGGGGGGAACGGAGAGCAGTACTTC	CASSPQKGGNGEQYF
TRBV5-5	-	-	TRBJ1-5	TGTGCCAGCAGCGGCAGGGTCAATCAGCCCCAGCATTTT	CASSGRVNQPQHF
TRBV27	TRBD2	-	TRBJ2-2	TGTGCCAGCGGGACTAGCGGGAGGAACACCGGGGAGCTGTTTTTT	CASGTSGRNTGELFF
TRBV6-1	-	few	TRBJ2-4	TGTGCCAGCAGTCCGGGGTCAGCCAAAAACATTCAGTACTTC	CASSPGSAKNIQYF
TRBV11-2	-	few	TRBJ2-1	TGTGCCAGCAGCCCACGACTAGACGGGAATGAGCAGTTCTTC	CASSPRLDGNEQFF
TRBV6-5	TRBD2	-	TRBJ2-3	TGTGCCAGCAGCCGGACTAGCGGGAGGCCCCGTACGCAGTATTTT	CASSRTSGRPRTQYF
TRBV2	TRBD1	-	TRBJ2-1	TGTGCCAGCAGCAAACAGGGGGCGCGGAACAATGAGCAGTTCTTC	CASSKQGARNNEQFF
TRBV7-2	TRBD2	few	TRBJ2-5	TGTGCCAGCAGCTTATTCGGGAGGTCAGAGACCCAGTACTTC	CASSLFGRSETQYF
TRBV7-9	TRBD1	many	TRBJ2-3	TGTGCCAGCAGCCCGACAGGGCAGGGGGATACGCAGTATTTT	CASSPTGQGDTQYF
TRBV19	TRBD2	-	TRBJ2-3	TGTGCCAGTAGAATGACTAGCGGTTCCACAGATACGCAGTATTTT	CASRMTSGSTDTQYF
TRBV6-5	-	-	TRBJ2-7	TGTGCCAGCAGCTACCTAATCGCGGGGAGTACAGGCGAGCAGTACTTC	CASSYLIAGSTGEQYF
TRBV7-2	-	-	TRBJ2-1	TGTGCCAGCAGCTTAGCGGGGAGGACAACTTACAATGAGCAGTTCTTC	CASSLAGRTTYNEQFF
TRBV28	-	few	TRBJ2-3	TGTGCCAGCAGCCCAGGGTCGGATACGCAGTATTTT	CASSPGSDTQYF
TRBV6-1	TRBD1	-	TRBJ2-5	TGTGCCAGCAGAGGACAGGTTCCCCCGGACCAGTACTTC	CASRGQVPPDQYF
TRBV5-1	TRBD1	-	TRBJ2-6	TGCGCCAGCAGCCCGTCCCGGGACAGGGCTGGGGCCAACGTCCTGACTTTC	CASSPSRDRAGANVLTF
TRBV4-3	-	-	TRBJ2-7	TGCGCCAGCAGCCAAGGGACTTACTCCTACGAGCAGTACTTC	CASSQGTYSYEQYF
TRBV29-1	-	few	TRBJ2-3	TGCAGCGTTGAACTTAGCGCGACAGATACGCAGTATTTT	CSVELSATDTQYF
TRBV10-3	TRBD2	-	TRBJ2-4	TGTGCCATCAGTGAGACTAGCGGGGGCAAAAACATCCAGTACTTC	CAISETSGGKNIQYF
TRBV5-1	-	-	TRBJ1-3	TGCGCCAGCAGCCCCACCGGGGGTGGAAACACCATATATTTT	CASSPTGGGNTIYF
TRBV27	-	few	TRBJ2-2	TGTGCCAGCAGAGGGGTAGCCGGCACCGGGGAGCTGTTTTTT	CASRGVAGTGELFF
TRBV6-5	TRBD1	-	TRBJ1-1	TGTGCCAGCAGTTACTCGTTCGACAGGGTGAAAACTGAAGCTTTCTTT	CASSYSFDRVKTEAFF
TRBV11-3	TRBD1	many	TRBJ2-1	TGTGCCAGCAGTCCCGGGACAGGGTACAATGAGCAGTTCTTC	CASSPGTGYNEQFF
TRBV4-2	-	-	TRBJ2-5	TGTGCCAGCAGCCCAGGAGGCGGACTTCAAGAGACCCAGTACTTC	CASSPGGGLQETQYF
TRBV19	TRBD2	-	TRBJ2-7	TGTGCCAGTAGTATCGGGCTAGCGGGGGACTACGAGCAGTACTTC	CASSIGLAGDYEQYF
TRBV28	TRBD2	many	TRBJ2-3	TGTGCCAGCAGGACGGGAGGGCCCCCAGATACGCAGTATTTT	CASRTGGPPDTQYF